This TCR beta chain originates from a study of CXCR3-negative and CXCR3-positive naive CD8 T cells. At the level of the study: Approximately 140 million TRB reads were obtained in total, which works out to about 1.5 +/- 0.3 million per library.

TRB cDNA was prepared as libraries by UMI-labeled 5' RACE. Reprocessing the 5' RACE reads, TCRdb reports a single entry for every CDR3 protein and omits DNA. This sample's clone table lists 40,000 to 45,000 distinct CDR3 sequences. The sample was memory CD8+ T cells from blood. The sequence was obtained from a human donor in good health. Some clones in this sample may be carry-over from other donors' samples.

This CDR3 reads CASSQDGAPNTEAFF. The chain couples TRBV3-1 to TRBJ1-1; TCRdb reports TRBD1, a call that lacks DNA to check it against. The CDR3 is 15 amino acids. The germline gives CDR1 LGHDT, CDR2 YNNKEL (reference sequence).